This entry concerns a single TCR beta chain. Trimming left V 0 bases short and J 0 bases short, with 11 bases between. The CDR3 spans 17 residues. CDR1 and CDR2 from the germline V gene are LGHNA and YNFKEQ. This sample stems from a study of cytomegalovirus exposure and HLA in healthy donors. The PCR had 60 Vbeta and 13 Jbeta primers. Repertoires were generated with immunoSEQ multiplex PCR, while TCRdb's copy carries only in-frame clones and drops some. The sample holds 150,000 or so clones, approximately 80% seen once. This rearrangement joins TRBV4-2 to TRBJ1-4; D is undetermined. What was sequenced was PBMCs. This TCR came from a woman aged 18-29 years in good health and CMV-seropositive. The CDR3 reads CASSQDGQFATNEKLFF. The CDR3 nucleotides are TGTGCCAGCAGCCAAGATGGGCAATTCGCAACTAATGAAAAACTGTTTTTT.